The count of the clone carrying this T cell receptor (beta chain) is one. Its specificity is unknown. This entry comes from a study of blood T cells in healthy people across ages. Combining a sample-barcoded 5' primer with a J-beta primer mix, a second PCR ran for about 7 to 12 cycles. Each cDNA was tagged by a template-switch adaptor containing 12 random nucleotides. TCRdb used MiXCR to reprocess the 5' RACE reads, holding one entry per CDR3 protein. The data contain approximately 800,000 distinct CDR3 sequences, approximately 67% of them singletons. V was pared by 3 bases and J by 0 bases, with 10 bases between. The CDR3 is 15 amino acids. Germline lookup yields CDR1 SGDLS and CDR2 YYNGEE. Findings of the study overall: CMV status of donors was unknown, possibly confounding expanded clonotype changes.

Ranging in age from roughly 6 to 100, the donors were healthy Caucasian individuals from Russia. The chain couples TRBV9 to TRBJ2-1, with D perhaps TRBD2 (6 bases). The sequence came from a man in his thirties or forties in good health. The specimen sequenced was blood. Written as DNA, the CDR3 is TGTGCCAGCAGCGCCGGGGGAGGCTCCTACAATGAGCAGTTCTTC. This translates into CASSAGGGSYNEQFF. Together with reference TRBV9 and TRBJ2-1, the CDR3 gives the full variable domain: DSGVTQTPKHLITATGQRVTLRCSPRSGDLSVYWYQQSLDQGLQFLIQYYNGEERAKGNILERFSAQQFPDLHSELNLSSLELGDSALYFCASSAGGGSYNEQFFGPGTRLTVL.